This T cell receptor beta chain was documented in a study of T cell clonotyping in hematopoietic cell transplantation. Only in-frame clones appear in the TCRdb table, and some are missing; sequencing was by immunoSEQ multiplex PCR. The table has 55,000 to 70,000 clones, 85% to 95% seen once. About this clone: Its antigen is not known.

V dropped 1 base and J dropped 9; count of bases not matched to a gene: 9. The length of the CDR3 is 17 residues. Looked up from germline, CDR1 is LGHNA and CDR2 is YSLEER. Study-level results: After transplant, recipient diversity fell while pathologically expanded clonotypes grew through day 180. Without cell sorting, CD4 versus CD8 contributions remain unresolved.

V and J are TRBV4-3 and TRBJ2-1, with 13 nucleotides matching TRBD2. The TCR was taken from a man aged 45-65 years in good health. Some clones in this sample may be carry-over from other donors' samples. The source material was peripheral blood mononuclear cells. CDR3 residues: CASSQAVTSGRASEQFF. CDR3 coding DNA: TGCGCCAGCAGCCAAGCGGTAACTAGCGGGAGGGCCAGTGAGCAGTTCTTC.